This is a list of T cell receptor beta chains from one sample in a study of blood T cell repertoires in COVID-19. Measured with immunoSEQ multiplex PCR; TCRdb has only the in-frame clones, and not every one. The table records roughly 100,000 clones, more than 80% of them present only once. Sequencing was carried out using peripheral blood. The receptors come from a man older than 75 with COVID-19, enrolled during active disease. The CDR3 runs from the conserved cysteine through the conserved F or W. A D gene is named only where the DNA matches it firmly. The size field is filled for only some rows; it gives once, few, many or a size class.

d_call	clone_size	v_call	j_call	cdr3_nt	cdr3_aa
TRBD1	.	TRBV19	TRBJ1-5	TGTGCCAGTAGTGGGACAGGCGGGCAGCCCCAGCATTTT	CASSGTGGQPQHF
TRBD2	.	TRBV9	TRBJ2-3	TGTGCCAGCAGCGTAACAGCGGGGCTTTTCACAGATACGCAGTATTTT	CASSVTAGLFTDTQYF
.	once	TRBV7-3	TRBJ1-1	TGTGCCAGCAGCTTAAGAGGACAGCTTAATGAAGCTTTCTTT	CASSLRGQLNEAFF
.	.	TRBV11-2	TRBJ2-1	TGTGCCAGCAGCTTAGATATTACTGCCGAGCAGTTCTTC	CASSLDITAEQFF
TRBD1	.	TRBV27	TRBJ2-7	TGTGCCAGCAGCACCGGGACAGAGAACTACGAGCAGTACTTC	CASSTGTENYEQYF
.	.	TRBV18	TRBJ1-3	TGTGCCAGCTCACCGCTTACTAGCTCTGGAAACACCATATATTTT	CASSPLTSSGNTIYF
.	.	TRBV3-1/TRBV3-2	TRBJ1-3	TGTGCCAGCAGCCAATCAAGCCGGGACTGGAGCGACCGGCTCTCTGGAAACACCATATATTTT	CASSQSSRDWSDRLSGNTIYF
TRBD1	.	TRBV5-8	TRBJ1-1	TGTGCCAGCAGCTTACGAGGGGGCTCTGAAGCTTTCTTT	CASSLRGGSEAFF
TRBD2	once	TRBV11-2	TRBJ2-1	TGTGCCAGCACCCCCCCGGGACTAGCGGGAGGCGTGTACAATGAGCAGTTCTTC	CASTPPGLAGGVYNEQFF
TRBD1	.	TRBV19	TRBJ1-5	TGTGCCAGTAGGCTAACAGGGGTAGGCAATCAGCCCCAGCATTTT	CASRLTGVGNQPQHF
.	few	TRBV10-2	TRBJ1-1	TGCGCCAGCATTGACGGGGTTCGAACTGAAGCTTTCTTT	CASIDGVRTEAFF
.	.	TRBV5-1	TRBJ2-7	TGCGCCAGCAGCTTGCCCGGGACAAGGAACGAGCAGTACTTC	CASSLPGTRNEQYF
.	.	TRBV10-3	TRBJ1-1	TGTGCCTCCCTTGGTGACAGAAAGAACACTGAAGCTTTCTTT	CASLGDRKNTEAFF
.	.	TRBV10-3	TRBJ1-5	TGTGCCATCAGTGAGTCAGGCGCGGCTGGGCCCCAGCATTTT	CAISESGAAGPQHF
TRBD1	.	TRBV15	TRBJ2-7	TGTGCCACCAGCAGAGAGGGGGTCACAGGGGGGTACTTC	CATSREGVTGGYF
.	few	TRBV18	TRBJ2-7	TGTGCCAGCTCACCACCCATCACCCGCGCGGAAAACTCCTACGAGCAGTACTTC	CASSPPITRAENSYEQYF
.	.	TRBV12-5	TRBJ1-1	TGTGCTAGCTCGGACAGCGTGAACACTGAAGCTTTCTTT	CASSDSVNTEAFF
.	.	TRBV6-5	TRBJ2-7	TGTGCCAGCAGTTACTCGAGCCGGGGCGAGCAGTACTTC	CASSYSSRGEQYF
TRBD1	.	TRBV10-1	TRBJ2-1	TGCGCCAGCAGTGAGGCAGGACAGGGCGGCAATGAGCAGTTCTTC	CASSEAGQGGNEQFF
.	.	TRBV25-1	TRBJ1-4	TGTGCCAGCAGTGAAATACGGGGGGGCATTAATGAAAAACTGTTTTTT	CASSEIRGGINEKLFF
.	.	TRBV2	TRBJ1-1	TGTGCCAGCAGTGATAGGGGGGGTAGGTTCGCTTTCTTT	CASSDRGGRFAFF
TRBD1	few	TRBV30	TRBJ1-6	TGTGCCTGGAGTGTTGGGACAGCCAATTCACCCCTCCACTTT	CAWSVGTANSPLHF
.	few	TRBV19	TRBJ1-1	TGTGCCAGTTCCCGGAAAGGTGGGGGGGGCGTGTTAGGAGCTTTCTTT	CASSRKGGGGVLGAFF
.	.	TRBV27	TRBJ2-7	TGTGCCAGCAGTCCCCTGGGCAGGGCCCCTTCGCGCGAGCAGTACTTC	CASSPLGRAPSREQYF
.	.	TRBV29-1	TRBJ2-7	TGCAGCGTTGTTGCGGGTAGCTACGAGCAGTACTTC	CSVVAGSYEQYF
.	medium-sized	TRBV7-3	TRBJ2-2	TGTGCCAGCAGCCCCGGGGACTCATACACCGGGGAGCTGTTTTTT	CASSPGDSYTGELFF
.	few	TRBV7-3	TRBJ2-1	TGTGCCAGCAGCTTAGGGGGCCCCTCGCACAATGAGCAGTTCTTC	CASSLGGPSHNEQFF
.	.	TRBV10-3	TRBJ2-7	TGTGCCATCACCCACAGGGACGTGCCGCGCTACGAGCAGTACTTC	CAITHRDVPRYEQYF
TRBD2	.	TRBV2	TRBJ2-3	TGTGCCAGCAGTGAGACTAGCAGCCTCCGGGCAGATACGCAGTATTTT	CASSETSSLRADTQYF
.	.	TRBV30	TRBJ2-1	TGTGCCTGGAGTGCCCGGAGGGTGAACAATGAGCAGTTCTTC	CAWSARRVNNEQFF
.	few	TRBV29-1	TRBJ2-7	TGCAGCGTTGAAAGGGGTTCCTACGAGCAGTACTTC	CSVERGSYEQYF
TRBD1	once	TRBV7-2	TRBJ2-2	TGTGCCAGCAGCTTAGACCTCCGGGACAGAAAGCTGTTTTTT	CASSLDLRDRKLFF
TRBD2	.	TRBV11-2	TRBJ2-3	TGTGCCAGCAGCTTAGTATTAGCGGGAGGCACAGATACGCAGTATTTT	CASSLVLAGGTDTQYF
TRBD2	.	TRBV5-1	TRBJ2-2	TGCGCCAGCAGCTTGGGGAGGACTAGCGGCAGGGCGGACACCGGGGAGCTGTTTTTT	CASSLGRTSGRADTGELFF
.	.	TRBV2	TRBJ1-2	TGTGCCAGCAGTGAAGAGGGAGGAAGAGGCTACACCTTC	CASSEEGGRGYTF
.	.	TRBV28	TRBJ2-3	TGTGCCAGCAACCAGGGGTCGTTCACAGATACGCAGTATTTT	CASNQGSFTDTQYF
.	.	TRBV18	TRBJ2-2	TGTGCCAGCTCACCGGCAGGGGTCCCCGGGGAGCTGTTTTTT	CASSPAGVPGELFF
TRBD2	once	TRBV5-5	TRBJ2-7	TGTGCCAGCACCAATCGACTAGCGGGAGGGCCTTCCTACGAGCAGTACTTC	CASTNRLAGGPSYEQYF
TRBD1	.	TRBV7-9	TRBJ1-3	TGTGCCAGCAGCCAGCCGGGACAGGGGACCGGAAACACCATATATTTT	CASSQPGQGTGNTIYF
TRBD2	once	TRBV6-4	TRBJ2-2	TGTGCCAGCAGCGTAAGTCGGACTAGCGGCAACACCGGGGAGCTGTTTTTT	CASSVSRTSGNTGELFF